The TCR beta chain under discussion was sequenced for a study of T-cell reconstitution after alpha-beta-depleted transplantation in children. The V and J ends lost 3 bases and 10 bases, in that order; junction bases with no gene match: 11. This CDR3 is 16 amino acids long. CDR1 LGHNA and CDR2 YNFKEQ come from the germline V gene. Unique molecular identifiers were incorporated during preparation of the TCRbeta library. TCRdb reprocessed the PCR reads with MiXCR, giving one entry per CDR3 protein. Of hundreds of thousands of distinct CDR3 sequences in the sample, 10% to 15% were seen once. The receptor comes from a male patient between 10 and 17 years old who had a stem cell transplant for acute myeloid leukemia, so the T cells may come from the graft donor. The chain links TRBV4-2 to TRBJ2-1; TRBD2 matches at 11 bases. Specimen: PBMCs, mostly from graft donor cells, collected 360 days after TCRalphabeta/CD19-depleted stem cell transplant. CDR3 amino acids: CASSHLGLAGGGEQFF. The CDR3 bases are TGTGCCAGCAGCCACCTCGGTTTAGCGGGAGGGGGGGAGCAGTTCTTC.